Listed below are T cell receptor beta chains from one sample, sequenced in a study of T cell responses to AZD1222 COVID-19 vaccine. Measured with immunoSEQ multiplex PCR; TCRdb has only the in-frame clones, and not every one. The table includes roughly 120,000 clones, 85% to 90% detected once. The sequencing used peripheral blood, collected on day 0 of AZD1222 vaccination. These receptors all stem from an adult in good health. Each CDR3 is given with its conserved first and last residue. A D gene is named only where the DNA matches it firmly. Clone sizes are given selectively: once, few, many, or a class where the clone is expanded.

CDR3nt: TGCAGTGCTAGTACGTACAGGAGGGGGCCTTCCGAGCAGTACTTC
CDR3aa: CSASTYRRGPSEQYF
v_gene: TRBV20-1
d_gene: NA
j_gene: TRBJ2-7
abundance: NA

CDR3nt: TGTGCCAGCAGCTTACCGCCGGGCAGGGGAGGGGCCAACGTCCTGACTTTC
CDR3aa: CASSLPPGRGGANVLTF
v_gene: TRBV7-3
d_gene: NA
j_gene: TRBJ2-6
abundance: NA

CDR3nt: TGTGCCAGCGGACCCTCGGGCAGATCCTACTATGGCTACACCTTC
CDR3aa: CASGPSGRSYYGYTF
v_gene: TRBV6-5
d_gene: NA
j_gene: TRBJ1-2
abundance: NA

CDR3nt: TGCGCCAGCAGCTTGGGCAGGGGGGCTACGACTAATGAAAAACTGTTTTTT
CDR3aa: CASSLGRGATTNEKLFF
v_gene: TRBV5-1
d_gene: TRBD1
j_gene: TRBJ1-4
abundance: NA

CDR3nt: TGTGCCAGCAGTTTAGGGGTCAATCAGCCCCAGCATTTT
CDR3aa: CASSLGVNQPQHF
v_gene: TRBV27
d_gene: NA
j_gene: TRBJ1-5
abundance: NA

CDR3nt: TGTGCCAGCACCCTAGCTAGCCAAGAGACCCAGTACTTC
CDR3aa: CASTLASQETQYF
v_gene: TRBV12-3/TRBV12-4
d_gene: NA
j_gene: TRBJ2-5
abundance: NA

CDR3nt: TGCGCCAGCAGCCAAGAGTTCTTCCCAGGGGAACCAAACTATGGCTACACCTTC
CDR3aa: CASSQEFFPGEPNYGYTF
v_gene: TRBV4-3
d_gene: NA
j_gene: TRBJ1-2
abundance: NA

CDR3nt: TGCGCCAGCAGCCAAGATGGTAGGGGGGCTTATGGCTACACCTTC
CDR3aa: CASSQDGRGAYGYTF
v_gene: TRBV4-1
d_gene: NA
j_gene: TRBJ1-2
abundance: NA

CDR3nt: TGCGCCAGCAGGATCGGACAGGGGAATACTGAAGCTTTCTTT
CDR3aa: CASRIGQGNTEAFF
v_gene: TRBV4-1
d_gene: TRBD1
j_gene: TRBJ1-1
abundance: NA

CDR3nt: TGCAGCGTTGCCGCTCCTGGTAGCGGGGAGGGGGCGGGCACAGATACGCAGTATTTT
CDR3aa: CSVAAPGSGEGAGTDTQYF
v_gene: TRBV29-1
d_gene: NA
j_gene: TRBJ2-3
abundance: NA

CDR3nt: TGTGCCAGCAGCCAAGATATAGGACAGGGGAGAGAAAAACTGTTTTTT
CDR3aa: CASSQDIGQGREKLFF
v_gene: TRBV3-1/TRBV3-2
d_gene: TRBD1
j_gene: TRBJ1-4
abundance: NA

CDR3nt: TGTGCCAGTAGTATGGGAGCAGGGATAAGCTCCTACAATGAGCAGTTCTTC
CDR3aa: CASSMGAGISSYNEQFF
v_gene: TRBV19
d_gene: NA
j_gene: TRBJ2-1
abundance: NA

CDR3nt: TGCGCCAGCAGCTTGGAAGGTCGGGGGGAAGAGACCCAGTACTTC
CDR3aa: CASSLEGRGEETQYF
v_gene: TRBV5-1
d_gene: TRBD2
j_gene: TRBJ2-5
abundance: NA

CDR3nt: TGTGCCAGCAGCCAAGATCTGGCTAGATACAATGAGCAGTTCTTC
CDR3aa: CASSQDLARYNEQFF
v_gene: TRBV4-2
d_gene: NA
j_gene: TRBJ2-1
abundance: NA

CDR3nt: TGTGCCAGCAGCTTGGGCCCAGGGGCTGGTGCCACGGGGACCTTC
CDR3aa: CASSLGPGAGATGTF
v_gene: TRBV5-6
d_gene: NA
j_gene: TRBJ1-2
abundance: NA

CDR3nt: TGCGCCAGCAGCCATTCGGGGGAGAGGAACATTCAGTACTTC
CDR3aa: CASSHSGERNIQYF
v_gene: TRBV4-3
d_gene: NA
j_gene: TRBJ2-4
abundance: NA

CDR3nt: TGTGCCACCGCGGTGGGTCTTCGAGGCGGGGAGCTGTTTTTT
CDR3aa: CATAVGLRGGELFF
v_gene: TRBV10-3
d_gene: NA
j_gene: TRBJ2-2
abundance: once

CDR3nt: TGCGCCAGCAGCCAAGAAGGACCCCGCGGTAGTTCGGATACGCAGTATTTT
CDR3aa: CASSQEGPRGSSDTQYF
v_gene: TRBV4-3
d_gene: NA
j_gene: TRBJ2-3
abundance: few

CDR3nt: TGTGCCAGCTCACCACCGCAGCAGGGGTCGTGGGAGCAGTACTTC
CDR3aa: CASSPPQQGSWEQYF
v_gene: TRBV18
d_gene: NA
j_gene: TRBJ2-7
abundance: NA

CDR3nt: TGTGCCAGCAGTTTTTCGGCCATCTCTGGGGCCAACGTCCTGACTTTC
CDR3aa: CASSFSAISGANVLTF
v_gene: TRBV28
d_gene: NA
j_gene: TRBJ2-6
abundance: NA

CDR3nt: TGTGCCAGTAGTAATCGACAGGGGGCAGGCGGGGAGCTGTTTTTT
CDR3aa: CASSNRQGAGGELFF
v_gene: TRBV19
d_gene: TRBD1
j_gene: TRBJ2-2
abundance: NA

CDR3nt: TGTGCCAGCAGTTTAGCGGCAGGGGGCGCGTACGAGCAGTACTTC
CDR3aa: CASSLAAGGAYEQYF
v_gene: TRBV28
d_gene: TRBD1
j_gene: TRBJ2-7
abundance: NA

CDR3nt: TGTGCCAGCAGCCCCCAGGGGTCGCAAGAGACCCAGTACTTC
CDR3aa: CASSPQGSQETQYF
v_gene: TRBV7-2
d_gene: NA
j_gene: TRBJ2-5
abundance: NA

CDR3nt: TGTGCCAGCAGCTTTGGCGCAGAGACCCAGTACTTC
CDR3aa: CASSFGAETQYF
v_gene: TRBV7-9
d_gene: NA
j_gene: TRBJ2-5
abundance: once

CDR3nt: TGTGCCAGCAGCTTAGTGGCGGGACAGGGTTCAGCGGAGACCCAGTACTTC
CDR3aa: CASSLVAGQGSAETQYF
v_gene: TRBV7-2
d_gene: TRBD1
j_gene: TRBJ2-5
abundance: NA

CDR3nt: TGTGCCAGCATAGGGGCCCATCGGGAGACCCAGTACTTC
CDR3aa: CASIGAHRETQYF
v_gene: TRBV28
d_gene: NA
j_gene: TRBJ2-5
abundance: NA

CDR3nt: TGTGCCAGCAGCTTCCCGACCGCGGGAGCAACCTACGAGCAGTACTTC
CDR3aa: CASSFPTAGATYEQYF
v_gene: TRBV5-4
d_gene: TRBD2
j_gene: TRBJ2-7
abundance: NA

CDR3nt: TGTGCCAGCACAAACAGGGGCATTTATGGCTACACCTTC
CDR3aa: CASTNRGIYGYTF
v_gene: TRBV2
d_gene: TRBD1
j_gene: TRBJ1-2
abundance: NA

CDR3nt: TGTGCCAGTAGCTTTGACAGGGGAACTGAAGCTTTCTTT
CDR3aa: CASSFDRGTEAFF
v_gene: TRBV19
d_gene: TRBD1
j_gene: TRBJ1-1
abundance: NA

CDR3nt: TGTGCCAGCAGCCCCTGGGACGTCTCCTACGAGCAGTACTTC
CDR3aa: CASSPWDVSYEQYF
v_gene: TRBV6-5
d_gene: NA
j_gene: TRBJ2-7
abundance: NA

CDR3nt: TGCAGCGTTGAGAAGATGGGGGCGGATGGCTACACCTTC
CDR3aa: CSVEKMGADGYTF
v_gene: TRBV29-1
d_gene: NA
j_gene: TRBJ1-2
abundance: NA

CDR3nt: TGCGCCAGCAGCTTGATAGGGGCAGGTGGCTACACCTTC
CDR3aa: CASSLIGAGGYTF
v_gene: TRBV5-1
d_gene: NA
j_gene: TRBJ1-2
abundance: NA

CDR3nt: TGCGCCAGCAGCCCCCCCGAGGAGGGGTACGAGCAGTACTTC
CDR3aa: CASSPPEEGYEQYF
v_gene: TRBV5-1
d_gene: NA
j_gene: TRBJ2-7
abundance: NA

CDR3nt: TGTGCCAGCACTGACACTTATAGCAATCAGCCCCAGCATTTT
CDR3aa: CASTDTYSNQPQHF
v_gene: TRBV2
d_gene: NA
j_gene: TRBJ1-5
abundance: NA

CDR3nt: TGTGCCAGCAGCTCGAGCGGGAGGGCCAACAATGAGCAGTTCTTC
CDR3aa: CASSSSGRANNEQFF
v_gene: TRBV7-9
d_gene: TRBD2
j_gene: TRBJ2-1
abundance: NA

CDR3nt: TGCGCCAGCAGCCCAGGACTAGCGGGAGCTGGAGATACGCAGTATTTT
CDR3aa: CASSPGLAGAGDTQYF
v_gene: TRBV5-1
d_gene: TRBD2
j_gene: TRBJ2-3
abundance: once

CDR3nt: TGTGCCAGCAGTTACTCCTTTGGGCAGGGAGGGACTTTCTTT
CDR3aa: CASSYSFGQGGTFF
v_gene: TRBV6-5
d_gene: NA
j_gene: TRBJ1-1
abundance: NA

CDR3nt: TGTGCCAGCAGCCAAGATCCGGGGACTGGAGGAAACACCATATATTTT
CDR3aa: CASSQDPGTGGNTIYF
v_gene: TRBV3-1/TRBV3-2
d_gene: NA
j_gene: TRBJ1-3
abundance: NA

CDR3nt: TGCGCCAGCAGCTTGGTCCCGGGGACGTATGGCTACACCTTC
CDR3aa: CASSLVPGTYGYTF
v_gene: TRBV5-1
d_gene: NA
j_gene: TRBJ1-2
abundance: NA

CDR3nt: TGTGCCAGCAGTTACGACGGGACAGCGGGCACCGGGGAGCTGTTTTTT
CDR3aa: CASSYDGTAGTGELFF
v_gene: TRBV6-5
d_gene: NA
j_gene: TRBJ2-2
abundance: once

CDR3nt: TGTGCCAGCAGCCCGGGGACGGGAGGAGATACGCAGTATTTT
CDR3aa: CASSPGTGGDTQYF
v_gene: TRBV7-2
d_gene: TRBD2
j_gene: TRBJ2-3
abundance: NA

CDR3nt: TGTGCCAGCAGTTTGCGCTCTACTAACTATGGCTACACCTTC
CDR3aa: CASSLRSTNYGYTF
v_gene: TRBV27
d_gene: NA
j_gene: TRBJ1-2
abundance: NA

CDR3nt: TGTGCCAGCAGGCTCAGGGGGATCGAGAACATTCAGTACTTC
CDR3aa: CASRLRGIENIQYF
v_gene: TRBV7-3
d_gene: TRBD1
j_gene: TRBJ2-4
abundance: NA

CDR3nt: TGTGCCAGCAGCTCCGGGACAGGGGTGTCGGACTACACCTTC
CDR3aa: CASSSGTGVSDYTF
v_gene: TRBV6-5
d_gene: TRBD1
j_gene: TRBJ1-2
abundance: NA

CDR3nt: TGTGCCAGCAGCTCAAGTTCTTTCCTGAGGGGGTACGAGCAGTACTTC
CDR3aa: CASSSSSFLRGYEQYF
v_gene: TRBV7-2
d_gene: NA
j_gene: TRBJ2-7
abundance: NA

CDR3nt: TGTGCCAGCAGCCCCGGGAGGGCCGTGCTCACAGATACGCAGTATTTT
CDR3aa: CASSPGRAVLTDTQYF
v_gene: TRBV11-2
d_gene: TRBD2
j_gene: TRBJ2-3
abundance: NA

CDR3nt: TGTGCCAGCAGCTCAGACCTAATATCTGGAAACACCATATATTTT
CDR3aa: CASSSDLISGNTIYF
v_gene: TRBV7-2
d_gene: NA
j_gene: TRBJ1-3
abundance: NA

CDR3nt: TGTGCCAGTTCGGGACGTATGGGTTCACCCCTCCACTTT
CDR3aa: CASSGRMGSPLHF
v_gene: TRBV19
d_gene: NA
j_gene: TRBJ1-6
abundance: NA

CDR3nt: TGTGCCAGCACCAATAGCGGGAGGACCGGGGAGCTGTTTTTT
CDR3aa: CASTNSGRTGELFF
v_gene: TRBV7-6
d_gene: TRBD2
j_gene: TRBJ2-2
abundance: once

CDR3nt: TGTGCCAGCAGGACAGGGGCCCAATACTCTGGGGCCAACGTCCTGACTTTC
CDR3aa: CASRTGAQYSGANVLTF
v_gene: TRBV2
d_gene: TRBD1
j_gene: TRBJ2-6
abundance: NA

CDR3nt: TGTGCCAGCAGCCCCGACGGACTAGCGGGAGGGCAGTATTTT
CDR3aa: CASSPDGLAGGQYF
v_gene: TRBV28
d_gene: TRBD2
j_gene: TRBJ2-3
abundance: NA